This TCR beta chain was observed in a study of T cells in Graves' hyperthyroidism and ophthalmopathy. Overall study context: Prior to any treatment, at the point of initial diagnosis, peripheral blood was collected.

TCR beta CDR3 regions were amplified from RNA. Primed by the HTBI set, a first-round RT-PCR was run on the TCR CDR3. TCRdb re-derived calls from the multiplex PCR reads in MiXCR, one entry per CDR3 protein. The sample lists 550,000 to 700,000 distinct CDR3 sequences, roughly 15% occurring once. The ends lost 0 bases at V and 5 bases at J; junction bases unmatched: 2. This CDR3 is built from 14 residues. In germline, CDR1 is DFQATT, CDR2 SNEGSKA (reference sequence). This clonotype was seen ten or more times. The chain couples TRBV20-1 to TRBJ2-7, with 12 nucleotides matching TRBD1. The sequenced sample consisted of blood. The source of this sequence is a middle-aged woman with Graves' ophthalmopathy. Here the CDR3 reads CSARDGTGGNEQYF. The CDR3, as DNA: TGCAGTGCTAGAGATGGGACAGGGGGCAACGAGCAGTACTTC.